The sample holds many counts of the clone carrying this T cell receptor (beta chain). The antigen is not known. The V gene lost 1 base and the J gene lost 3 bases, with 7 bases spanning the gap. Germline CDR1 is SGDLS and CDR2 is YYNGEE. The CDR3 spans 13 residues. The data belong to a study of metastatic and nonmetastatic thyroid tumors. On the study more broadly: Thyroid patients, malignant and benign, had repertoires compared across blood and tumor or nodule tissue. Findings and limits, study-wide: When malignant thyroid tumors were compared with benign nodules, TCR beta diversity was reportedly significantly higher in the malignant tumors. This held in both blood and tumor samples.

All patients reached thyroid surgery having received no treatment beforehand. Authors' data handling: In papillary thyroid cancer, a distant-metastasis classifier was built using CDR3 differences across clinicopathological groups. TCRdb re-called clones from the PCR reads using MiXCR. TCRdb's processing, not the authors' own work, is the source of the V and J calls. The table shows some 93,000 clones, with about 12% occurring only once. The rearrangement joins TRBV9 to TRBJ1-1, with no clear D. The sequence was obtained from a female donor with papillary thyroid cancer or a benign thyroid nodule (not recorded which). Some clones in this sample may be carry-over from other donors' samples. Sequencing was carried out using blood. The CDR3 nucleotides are TGTGCCAGCAGCGTACGGGTGGACACTGAAGCTTTCTTT. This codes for CASSVRVDTEAFF. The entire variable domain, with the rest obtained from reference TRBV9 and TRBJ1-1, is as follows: DSGVTQTPKHLITATGQRVTLRCSPRSGDLSVYWYQQSLDQGLQFLIQYYNGEERAKGNILERFSAQQFPDLHSELNLSSLELGDSALYFCASSVRVDTEAFFGQGTRLTVV.